The 30 T cell receptor beta chains given below trace back to one sample, sequenced in a study of vaccination and CD4 T cells after COVID-19. Their recognized antigens are unknown. The Oncomine TCR Beta short-read assay sequenced DNA from cultured CD4+ T cells. TCRdb re-called the PCR reads through MiXCR, storing one row per CDR3 protein. The table includes some 14,000 distinct CDR3 sequences, about 59% detected once. Sample treatment: approximately 11-day PBMC culture with coronavirus spike peptide pools or control peptides (ViraFEST assay). The sample comprised CD4+ T cells from blood, cultured in vitro. All receptors come from a human donor who had recovered from COVID-19.

Only one count was recorded for this clonotype. V usage is TRBV4-2 and J usage is TRBJ1-1; maybe TRBD1 (5 bases). Trimming shortened V by 4 bases and J by 0 bases, and 9 bases separated the two germline ends. Per germline, CDR1 LGHNA and CDR2 YNFKEQ. This CDR3 is 14 amino acids long. CDR3 amino acids: CASSLGTLNTEAFF. The DNA of the CDR3 is TGTGCCAGCAGCCTGGGGACGCTGAACACTGAAGCTTTCTTT.

This chain connects TRBV24-1 to TRBJ2-7; D gene uncertain. Germline CDR1 is KGHDR and CDR2 is SFDVKD. The germline V and J ends were trimmed by 6 bases and 4 bases, with 15 bases remaining between them. This CDR3 has 14 residues. The CDR3 region has the DNA TGTGCCACCAGTCCGGGTTTAGTCCCTTACGAGCAGTACTTC. Its translation is CATSPGLVPYEQYF.

This clonotype is medium-sized. The CDR3 loop is CATSRDPENQPQHF. The CDR3 DNA sequence: TGTGCCACCAGCAGAGATCCCGAGAATCAGCCCCAGCATTTT. The chain joins TRBV15 to TRBJ1-5; D unresolved. CDR1 LNHNV and CDR2 YYDKDF come from the germline V gene (reference sequence). The V end was cut by 0 bases, the J end by 4 bases, with 7 bases between. The CDR3 is 14 amino acids. Full variable domain (outside the CDR3, taken from reference TRBV15 and TRBJ1-5): DAMVIQNPRYQVTQFGKPVTLSCSQTLNHNVMYWYQQKSSQAPKLLFHYYDKDFNNEADTPDNFQSRRPNTSFCFLDIRSPGLGDTAMYLCATSRDPENQPQHFGDGTRLSIL.

The CDR3 DNA sequence: TGTGCCAGCAGCTTACGGGTGGGGGAGACCCAGTACTTC. This codes for CASSLRVGETQYF. The genes are TRBV7-2 and TRBJ2-5; D unresolved. Trimming took 2 bases from V and 5 from J, leaving 9 bases between them. The CDR3 is made up of 13 amino acids. Germline assignment: CDR1 SGHTA and CDR2 FQGNSA.

The chain links TRBV21-1 to TRBJ2-1; the listed D gene, TRBD1, was not tested against the DNA. TRBV21-1 is marked as a pseudogene. CDR3 length: 16 residues. CDR3 coding DNA: TGTGCCAGCAGCAACCCGATGGGGGTCACCTACAATGAGCAGTTCTTC. Protein product: CASSNPMGVTYNEQFF.

This clonotype showed up just once. This chain uses TRBV15 with TRBJ2-1; D call uncertain. Trimming took off 7 bases at V and 4 bases at J, with 5 bases between the two ends. This CDR3 comprises 11 residues. CDR1 and CDR2 from the germline V gene are LNHNV and YYDKDF (reference sequence). CDR3 amino acids: CATKRYNEQFF. CDR3 DNA: TGTGCCACCAAAAGGTACAATGAGCAGTTCTTC. Combining the CDR3 with reference TRBV15 and TRBJ2-1 gives the whole variable domain DAMVIQNPRYQVTQFGKPVTLSCSQTLNHNVMYWYQQKSSQAPKLLFHYYDKDFNNEADTPDNFQSRRPNTSFCFLDIRSPGLGDTAMYLCATKRYNEQFFGPGTRLTVL.

This clonotype has only a few counts. The chain employs TRBV27 and TRBJ2-3; D is unresolved. Germline CDR1 MNHEY, CDR2 SMNVEV (reference sequence). Trimming pared 7 bases from V and 2 bases from J, leaving 10 bases between. CDR3 length: 13 amino acids. The CDR3 DNA follows: TGTGCCAGCAACAAAGTCAACACAGATACGCAGTATTTT. Its protein is CASNKVNTDTQYF.

The genes are TRBV11-3 and TRBJ2-5; TRBD1 matches 7 bases. The J segment lost 2 bases and the V segment lost 4 bases, leaving 10 bases of the junction unmatched. CDR1 is SGHNT, CDR2 YENEEA, per germline. CDR3 size: 16 residues. This CDR3 is CASSSPPGTDQETQYF. DNA for the CDR3: TGTGCCAGCAGCTCACCCCCCGGGACAGATCAAGAGACCCAGTACTTC.

V and J are TRBV28 and TRBJ1-2; D not certain. The CDR3 runs to 13 residues. V lost 8 bases and J 7 bases, leaving 17 bases between the germline ends. In germline, CDR1 is MDHEN, CDR2 SYDVKM. This CDR3 reads CASFLEGEVGYTF. The CDR3 nucleotides are TGTGCCAGCTTCTTAGAAGGTGAGGTTGGCTACACCTTC.

This clonotype was observed a few times. The CDR3 nucleotides read TGTGCCAGCAGCTTGCTGGGGGTAGGACAGCCCCAGCATTTT. The encoded protein is CASSLLGVGQPQHF. This rearrangement joins TRBV7-2 to TRBJ1-5; possibly TRBD1 for D (5 bases). The V and J ends lost 3 bases and 7 bases respectively, with 13 bases between them. CDR3 length: 14 residues. The germline V gene has CDR1 SGHTA and CDR2 FQGNSA. The whole variable domain, filled in from reference TRBV7-2 and TRBJ1-5, reads GAGVSQSPSNKVTEKGKDVELRCDPISGHTALYWYRQSLGQGLEFLIYFQGNSAPDKSGLPSDRFSAERTGGSVSTLTIQRTQQEDSAVYLCASSLLGVGQPQHFGDGTRLSIL.

The V and J genes are TRBV7-9 and TRBJ1-5; TRBD1 matches 8 bases. The trim removed 4 bases at V and 2 bases at J, leaving 10 bases unmatched. Germline V gene data show CDR1 as SEHNR and CDR2 as FQNEAQ (reference sequence). This CDR3 is 17 amino acids long. CDR3 sequence (DNA): TGTGCCAGCAGCTCATGGACAGGGAGGGGCCGCAATCAGCCCCAGCATTTT. Translation: CASSSWTGRGRNQPQHF.

The chain carries TRBV7-9 and TRBJ2-3; 8 bases map to TRBD2. The CDR3 consists of 15 residues. CDR1 is SEHNR and CDR2 is FQNEAQ in the germline V gene (reference sequence). The V gene end was trimmed by 5 bases and the J gene end by 1 base; junction bases not matched to a gene: 5. In DNA form, the CDR3 reads TGTGCCAGCAGCCTCCTGACTAGCGGCACAGATACGCAGTATTTT. Its protein product is CASSLLTSGTDTQYF.

The chain uses TRBV10-3 and TRBJ1-3; D not certain. Germline V gives CDR1 ENHRY, CDR2 SYGVKD. This CDR3 region has 14 residues. V dropped 7 bases and J dropped 0 bases, with 10 bases sitting between them. CDR3 DNA sequence: TGTGCCATCACTCGGGCAAACTCTGGAAACACCATATATTTT. Its protein product is CAITRANSGNTIYF.

The chain employs TRBV20-1 and TRBJ1-5; D gene uncertain. V lost 0 bases and J lost 0, with 12 bases in between. Germline loops: CDR1 DFQATT, CDR2 SNEGSKA (reference sequence). The CDR3 spans 16 residues. In DNA form, the CDR3 reads TGCAGTGCTAGAGATGGCGGCTGGGTTAGCAATCAGCCCCAGCATTTT. Protein sequence: CSARDGGWVSNQPQHF.

V usage is TRBV20-1 and J usage is TRBJ1-1, with TRBD1 identical over 7 bases. The CDR3 length is 15 residues. Trimming cost V 1 base and J 2 bases; bases outside gene matches: 7. Germline CDR1 DFQATT, CDR2 SNEGSKA (reference sequence). CDR3 nucleotide sequence: TGCAGTGCTAGAGGGCTGACAGGGCAAAACACTGAAGCTTTCTTT. Residues: CSARGLTGQNTEAFF.

The genes are TRBV12-1 and TRBJ1-1; the table gives TRBD1 as D, unverified against the DNA. TRBV12-1 is shown as a pseudogene. CDR3 length: 13 residues. CDR3 region: CASSRHRRTEAFF. As DNA, the CDR3 is TGTGCCAGCAGCCGCCACAGGAGGACTGAAGCTTTCTTT.

The V and J genes are TRBV5-1 and TRBJ1-1; 8 nucleotides line up with TRBD1. Germline V gives CDR1 SGHRS, CDR2 YFSETQ. The CDR3 loop spans 15 amino acids. V lost 3 bases to trimming and J lost 0 bases; unmatched junction nucleotides: 4. The CDR3 loop reads CASSSQTGVNTEAFF. Here the CDR3 DNA reads TGCGCCAGCAGCTCGCAGACAGGGGTGAACACTGAAGCTTTCTTT.

This clonotype occurred a few times. The chain uses TRBV6-1 and TRBJ1-2; 7 nucleotides line up with TRBD1. Germline V gene sequence: CDR1 MNHNS, CDR2 SASEGT. V was clipped by 5 bases and J by 2 bases; unmatched bases: 2. The CDR3 totals 13 residues. CDR3 nucleotides: TGTGCCAGCAGTCAACAGGGGAACTATGGCTACACCTTC. It codes for CASSQQGNYGYTF.

The genes are TRBV6-5 and TRBJ1-3; 7 nucleotides align to TRBD1. This CDR3 contains 15 residues. V shed 2 bases and J 4 bases; nucleotides not matched to a gene: 5. Germline V gives CDR1 MNHEY, CDR2 SVGAGI. This CDR3 reads CASSYGQGVGNTIYF. The CDR3 region has the DNA TGTGCCAGCAGTTACGGGCAGGGGGTCGGAAACACCATATATTTT.

This chain connects TRBV7-2 to TRBJ1-1; D possibly corresponds to TRBD1 (6 bases). Germline CDR1 and CDR2: SGHTA and FQGNSA. This CDR3 has 15 amino acids. V lost 1 base, J lost 0 bases, and 9 bases lay in between. The CDR3: CASSLVGGLNTEAFF. CDR3 nucleotide sequence: TGTGCCAGCAGCTTAGTCGGGGGCCTGAACACTGAAGCTTTCTTT.

This chain joins TRBV5-5 and TRBJ2-7; 12 nucleotides line up with TRBD2. The length of the CDR3 is 13 residues. Germline trimming cut 3 bases from V and 7 bases from J; bases unmatched to any gene: 2. Germline CDR1 reads SGHKS; CDR2 reads YYEKEE (reference sequence). CDR3 DNA sequence: TGTGCCAGCAGCTGGACTAGCGGGGAAGAGCAGTACTTC. Translated: CASSWTSGEEQYF.

CDR3 sequence reads: CASSFRQGENTEAFF. The CDR3 DNA reads TGTGCCAGCAGCTTTCGTCAGGGGGAGAACACTGAAGCTTTCTTT. The chain is built from TRBV11-3 and TRBJ1-1, with 7 bases fitting TRBD1. Germline CDR1 and CDR2: SGHNT and YENEEA. V dropped 3 bases and J dropped 1; count of bases not matched to a gene: 5. The CDR3 runs to 15 residues.

To note about this clonotype: At one of its ends the junction is not consistent with the germline gene, which may arise from a read error. CDR3 DNA: TGTGCCTCCAGGGGGAGCGGGCCCTACAATGGGCAGTTCTTC. This translates into CASRGSGPYNGQFF. V gene TRBV30 combines with J gene TRBJ2-1, with a possible D match to TRBD1 (7 bases). CDR1 GTSNPN and CDR2 SVGIG come from the germline V gene (reference sequence). CDR3 size: 14 residues.

The gene calls are TRBV7-2 and TRBJ1-1; D ambiguous. Germline V gene sequence: CDR1 SGHTA, CDR2 FQGNSA. The CDR3 extends over 11 amino acids. V was clipped by 3 bases and J by 5 bases, with 4 bases between them. CDR3 sequence: CASSLWTEAFF. The CDR3 DNA sequence: TGTGCCAGCAGCTTGTGGACTGAAGCTTTCTTT.

Only one count was recorded for this clonotype. The chain combines TRBV5-4 with TRBJ1-2, with no clear D. Looked up from germline, CDR1 is SGHNT and CDR2 is YYREEE (reference sequence). The CDR3 is 13 amino acids. The V end was cut by 4 bases, the J end by 5 bases, with 12 bases between. CDR3 in DNA: TGTGCCAGCAGCCCCGAAGTGGGGTATGGCTACACCTTC. Amino acid sequence: CASSPEVGYGYTF.

This sequence joins TRBV20-1 and TRBJ2-5; 7 bases line up with TRBD2. V dropped 4 bases and J dropped 2; count of bases not matched to a gene: 10. CDR1 DFQATT and CDR2 SNEGSKA come from the germline V gene (reference sequence). The CDR3 runs to 15 residues. The DNA for the CDR3 is TGCAGTGCTACAAGTGGGGGGGGGACTCAAGAGACCCAGTACTTC. This codes for CSATSGGGTQETQYF.

The CDR3 coding sequence is TGTGCCAGTAGTATAGACCCCTTGAGGGGCCTCAATCAGCCCCAGCATTTT. Translating it yields CASSIDPLRGLNQPQHF. This sequence joins TRBV19 and TRBJ1-5, with D maybe TRBD1 (5 bases). Germline CDR1 LNHDA, CDR2 SQIVND (reference sequence). The CDR3 length is 17 residues. The germline V and J ends were trimmed by 0 bases and 3 bases, with 15 bases remaining between them.

This clonotype was seen only a few times. The chain couples TRBV11-3 to TRBJ2-3, with 7 bases lining up with TRBD2. The CDR3 has 16 residues. Germline values: CDR1 SGHNT, CDR2 YENEEA. V dropped 2 bases and J dropped 7; count of bases not matched to a gene: 12. The CDR3 nucleotides are TGTGCCAGCAGCTTAAGCGGCGGGAGCCTACCCAATACGCAGTATTTT. Its translation: CASSLSGGSLPNTQYF.

In DNA, the CDR3 is TGCAGTGCTCGGGAGCTTGGGGGCACCGGGGAGCTGTTTTTT. This translates into CSARELGGTGELFF. The gene calls are TRBV20-1 and TRBJ2-2, with a tentative D call TRBD2 (6 bases). V gave up 5 bases and J gave up 4 bases, with 14 bases separating them. Germline assignment: CDR1 DFQATT and CDR2 SNEGSKA (reference sequence). The CDR3 loop spans 14 amino acids.

This chain connects TRBV30 to TRBJ1-5; D is unresolved. Trimming removed 1 base from V and 4 bases from J, with 8 bases in between. Germline V gives CDR1 GTSNPN, CDR2 SVGIG (reference sequence). The CDR3 extends over 13 amino acids. CDR3 protein: CAWSAGENQPQHF. In nucleotides, the CDR3 is TGTGCCTGGAGTGCGGGCGAGAATCAGCCCCAGCATTTT. The variable domain in full, with the rest retrieved from reference TRBV30 and TRBJ1-5, is SQTIHQWPATLVQPVGSPLSLECTVEGTSNPNLYWYRQAAGRGLQLLFYSVGIGQISSEVPQNLSASRPQDRQFILSSKKLLLSDSGFYLCAWSAGENQPQHFGDGTRLSIL.